The T cell receptor (beta chain) described here comes from a study of early T cells in non-severe SARS-CoV-2 infection. Study-wide background: From unsorted whole blood, bulk RNA was sequenced, and the chains remained unpaired. The study's findings and limits: Matching with VDJdb favored anti-spike CD8 responses (missing private and CD4 specificities).

TCRdb re-analysed the 5' RACE reads in MiXCR, keeping a single row per CDR3 protein. The data show about 83,000 distinct CDR3 sequences, around 15% seen once. Trimming stripped 6 bases from V and 4 bases from J, with 16 bases between. The CDR3 has 15 residues. The germline gives CDR1 MNHNY, CDR2 SVGAGI (reference sequence). This clonotype has at least ten counts. Its antigen is as yet unknown. Sequenced input: whole blood. This TCR came from an adult who was a healthcare worker with PCR-confirmed SARS-CoV-2 infection or an uninfected control (not recorded which). The chain has TRBV6-6 and TRBJ1-5, with a weak D call TRBD1 (6 bases). The CDR3 loop is CASSSSRDKNQPQHF. In nucleotides, the CDR3 is TGTGCCAGCAGCTCCTCCCGGGACAAAAATCAGCCCCAGCATTTT.